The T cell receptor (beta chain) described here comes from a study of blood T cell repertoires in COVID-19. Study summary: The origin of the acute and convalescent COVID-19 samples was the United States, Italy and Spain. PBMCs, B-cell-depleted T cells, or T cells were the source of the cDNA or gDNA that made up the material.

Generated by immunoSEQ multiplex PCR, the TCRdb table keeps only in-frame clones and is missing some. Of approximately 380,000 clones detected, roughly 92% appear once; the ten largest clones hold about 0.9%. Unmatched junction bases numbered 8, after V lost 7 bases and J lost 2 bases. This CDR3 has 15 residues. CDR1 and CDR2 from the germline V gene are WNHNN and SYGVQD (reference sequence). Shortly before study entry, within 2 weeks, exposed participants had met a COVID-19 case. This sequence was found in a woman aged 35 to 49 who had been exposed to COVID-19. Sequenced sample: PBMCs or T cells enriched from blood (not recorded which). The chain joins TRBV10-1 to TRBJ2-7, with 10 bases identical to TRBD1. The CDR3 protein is CASNPGGTGAYEQYF. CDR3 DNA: TGCGCCAGCAACCCTGGCGGGACAGGGGCCTACGAGCAGTACTTC.